This T cell receptor (beta chain) derives from a study of tumor-infiltrating lymphocytes in primary liver carcinoma. Study findings and constraints: Tumor top-250-clone fractions significantly exceeded those of blood (p = 0.039).

The template, 450 to 650 ng total RNA, yielded TCR beta cDNA made with a constant-region primer. For TCR beta, libraries were produced by three nested multiplex PCR rounds using slightly modified ARM-PCR. TRBV1-TRBV30 forward primers paired with a C-beta reverse primer drove the first two PCR rounds, approximately 11 cycles each. One entry per CDR3 protein, called by TCRdb with MiXCR from the multiplex PCR reads. The sample has 90,000 to 150,000 distinct CDR3 sequences; less than 75% are singletons. From unsorted bulk tissue weighing about 17-30 mg, DNA and RNA were co-extracted. A remark on this clonotype: Its antigen remains unidentified. A read error may produce the germline difference seen at one junction end.

The germline gives CDR1 SGHRS, CDR2 YFSETQ. There are 14 residues in the CDR3. This receptor was taken from a woman between 55 and 75 years old with primary liver carcinoma and hepatitis B virus infection. The rearrangement uses TRBV5-1 and TRBJ2-3; possibly TRBD2 for D (6 bases). Sequencing was performed on tumor-adjacent normal liver tissue. CDR3 residues: CASSMLRGENTQYF. The CDR3 nucleotides read TGCGCAAGCAGCATGTTGCGGGGAGAGAATACGCAGTATTTT.